The 17 T cell receptor beta chains given below trace back to one sample, sequenced in a study of blood T cell repertoires in COVID-19. TCRdb's table, derived via immunoSEQ multiplex PCR, lists solely in-frame clones and lacks some. The data show approximately 44,000 clones, with roughly 87% seen just once and around 30% held by the top ten. Source material: peripheral blood. The receptors originated from a woman aged 80 or older with acute or convalescent COVID-19.

V usage is TRBV7-9 and J usage is TRBJ2-1, with TRBD1 matching 7 bases. The CDR3 covers 13 residues. Germline V gives CDR1 SEHNR, CDR2 FQNEAQ (reference sequence). Germline trimming cut 0 bases from V and 7 bases from J; bases unmatched to any gene: 0. The chain's CDR3 is CASSLAQGNEQFF. For the CDR3, the DNA is TGTGCCAGCAGCTTAGCACAGGGGAATGAGCAGTTCTTC.

The chain combines TRBV5-4 with TRBJ2-1, with D hard to call. Per the germline V gene, CDR1 is SGHNT and CDR2 is YYREEE (reference sequence). CDR3 length: 13 amino acids. Trimming took off 4 bases at V and 4 bases at J, with 9 bases between the two ends. The CDR3 sequence is CASSLGGYNEQFF. Written as DNA, the CDR3 is TGTGCCAGCAGCCTTGGCGGTTACAATGAGCAGTTCTTC.

The chain employs TRBV12-5 and TRBJ2-6; D gene uncertain. Germline loops: CDR1 LGHNT, CDR2 FRNRAP. The CDR3 loop spans 13 amino acids. V shed 5 bases and J shed 0 bases, with 2 bases lying between them. CDR3 region: CASGRSGANVLTF. In DNA, the CDR3 is TGTGCTAGTGGTCGCTCTGGGGCCAACGTCCTGACTTTC.

V is TRBV3-1 (or the pseudogene TRBV3-2) and J is TRBJ2-3; TRBD2 matches at 9 bases. Looked up from germline, CDR1 is LGHDT and CDR2 is YNNKEL (reference sequence). Losses at the gene ends were 3 bases for V and 7 bases for J; bases not matched to a gene: 5. This CDR3 is built from 14 residues. For the CDR3, the DNA is TGTGCCAGCAGCCAGGGCGGGGGGGCAAATACGCAGTATTTT. It yields the protein CASSQGGGANTQYF.

V and J are TRBV6-1 and TRBJ2-3, with D perhaps matching TRBD2 (7 bases). Germline CDR1 is MNHNS and CDR2 is SASEGT. V was trimmed by 4 bases and J by 0 bases, leaving 20 bases between them. This CDR3 contains 18 residues. The CDR3 reads CASSVPPGGLTSTDTQYF. The CDR3 DNA sequence: TGTGCCAGCAGTGTTCCCCCGGGGGGCCTAACTAGCACAGATACGCAGTATTTT.

The CDR3 DNA reads as TGTGCCAGTACCAGTCGGCTAGAAGAAAAACTGTTTTTT. Translation: CASTSRLEEKLFF. The chain links TRBV19 to TRBJ1-4; D remains unclear. CDR1 is LNHDA and CDR2 is SQIVND in the germline V gene (reference sequence). The CDR3 is 13 residues long. V was shortened by 7 bases and J by 8 bases, with 14 bases between the two germline ends. Full variable domain (remainder filled in from reference TRBV19 and TRBJ1-4): DGGITQSPKYLFRKEGQNVTLSCEQNLNHDAMYWYRQDPGQGLRLIYYSQIVNDFQKGDIAEGYSVSREKKESFPLTVTSAQKNPTAFYLCASTSRLEEKLFFGSGTQLSVL.

The chain has TRBV10-3 and TRBJ2-3, with TRBD1 matching 9 bases. V lost 2 bases and J lost 5; bases outside the gene matches: 5. The germline CDR1 and CDR2 sequences are ENHRY and SYGVKD. The CDR3 is 15 residues long. CDR3 amino acids: CAISEGQGRGDTQYF. The CDR3 nucleotides are TGTGCCATCAGTGAGGGACAGGGGAGGGGAGATACGCAGTATTTT.

V and J are TRBV3-1 (or the pseudogene TRBV3-2) and TRBJ2-3; no reliable D call. This CDR3 comprises 15 residues. Trimming took 4 bases from V and 0 from J, leaving 11 bases between them. The germline gives CDR1 LGHDT, CDR2 YNNKEL (reference sequence). The CDR3 reads CASSPLKLSTDTQYF. As DNA, the CDR3 is TGTGCCAGCAGCCCCCTTAAACTCAGCACAGATACGCAGTATTTT.

The chain combines TRBV14 with TRBJ2-5, with TRBD2 identical over 8 bases. The CDR3 sequence is 15 residues long. The V segment lost 6 bases and the J segment 4 bases; nucleotides outside the gene matches: 10. Germline CDR1 and CDR2: SGHDN and FVKESK. CDR3 nucleotides: TGTGCCAGCAGAAAAGCGGGGGAAGGGAGAGAGACCCAGTACTTC. Protein product: CASRKAGEGRETQYF.

A single count supports this clone. V gene TRBV2 combines with J gene TRBJ1-6, with a weak D call TRBD1 (5 bases). Trimming left V 4 bases short and J 6 bases short, with 7 bases between. The germline CDR1 and CDR2 sequences are SNHLY and FYNNEI. This CDR3 comprises 13 residues. The CDR3 DNA follows: TGTGCCAGCAGTGGCCAGGGTAATTCACCCCTCCACTTT. Its translation is CASSGQGNSPLHF.

J is TRBJ2-3 and V is TRBV6-5; 8 nucleotides agree with TRBD2. Per germline, CDR1 MNHEY and CDR2 SVGAGI. V lost 7 bases to trimming and J lost 1 base; unmatched junction nucleotides: 7. The CDR3 loop spans 15 amino acids. The CDR3 DNA follows: TGTGCCAGCACCTCCGCCGGGGGGGGCACAGATACGCAGTATTTT. This gives the protein CASTSAGGGTDTQYF.

The chain links TRBV6-4 to TRBJ2-1, with unresolved D. This CDR3 has 13 residues. V was pared by 2 bases and J by 4 bases, with 6 bases between. Germline CDR1 reads MRHNA; CDR2 reads SNTAGT. The CDR3 sequence: CASSDTLYNEQFF. The CDR3 nucleotides read TGTGCCAGCAGTGACACGCTATACAATGAGCAGTTCTTC.

The V call is TRBV6-2 or TRBV6-3, the J call TRBJ2-5, with D perhaps TRBD1 (5 bases). V dropped 3 bases and J dropped 3 bases, with 26 bases sitting between them. CDR3 size: 19 residues. CDR1 and CDR2 from the germline V gene are MNHEY and SVGEGT. The CDR3 reads CASSYGRWAGLDLEETQYF. CDR3 in DNA: TGTGCCAGCAGTTATGGTCGGTGGGCAGGGTTGGATTTAGAAGAGACCCAGTACTTC.

This clone was recorded only once. The chain combines TRBV6-5 with TRBJ1-4; tentative D call: TRBD1 (6 bases). V was trimmed by 2 bases and J by 6 bases, leaving 10 bases between them. The CDR3 runs 14 residues. Germline CDR1 reads MNHEY; CDR2 reads SVGAGI. The CDR3 spells CASSYQGRDEKLFF. As DNA, the CDR3 is TGTGCCAGCAGTTACCAGGGGCGGGATGAAAAACTGTTTTTT.

The gene calls are TRBV27 and TRBJ2-2, with 10 bases identical to TRBD2. The CDR3 has 16 amino acids. V lost 6 bases, J lost 0 bases, and 4 bases stayed unmatched. The germline CDR1 and CDR2 sequences are MNHEY and SMNVEV (reference sequence). Here the CDR3 DNA reads TGTGCCAGCAGATCAAGCGGGGGGGCGAACACCGGGGAGCTGTTTTTT. It is translated as CASRSSGGANTGELFF.

V gene TRBV6-1 combines with J gene TRBJ1-6, with unresolved D. With 1 base removed from V and 7 bases from J, the gap between germline ends came to 8 bases. The CDR3 is made up of 14 amino acids. Germline CDR1 reads MNHNS; CDR2 reads SASEGT. DNA for the CDR3: TGTGCCAGCAGTGAAGTTAGATCGAATTCACCCCTCCACTTT. Protein: CASSEVRSNSPLHF.

This chain links TRBV5-6 with TRBJ2-3; TRBD2 might be the D (7 bases). Germline assignment: CDR1 SGHDT and CDR2 YYEEEE. The CDR3 extends over 17 amino acids. Trimming shortened V by 4 bases and J by 4 bases, and 22 bases separated the two germline ends. The CDR3 DNA follows: TGTGCCAGCAGCGGGGGGGCGGGGGCCCAGGGCGCAGATACGCAGTATTTT. Translating it yields CASSGGAGAQGADTQYF.